This T cell receptor beta chain emerged from a study of T cells after yellow fever vaccination. The 5'RACE template-switching step produced TCR cDNA and added a universal primer site and UMIs. TCRdb reanalysed the 5' RACE reads using MiXCR and keeps one entry per CDR3 protein. This table holds approximately 58,000 distinct CDR3 sequences, about 5% found once. This clonotype was seen many times. V was pared by 1 base and J by 4 bases, with 8 bases between. The CDR3 is made up of 13 amino acids. CDR1 and CDR2 (germline): SGHRS, YFSETQ. Broader study findings: Primary-vaccination clones mostly resurfaced post-booster (less than 98% CD4, just under 90% CD8). The CD4 compartment and the CD8 compartment contained a small share of clonotypes in common. FACS-sorted repertoires could contain abundant clonotypes contaminating from the bulk population.

The TCR originated in a man aged 18-30 years who received the YFV17D yellow fever vaccine. The source material was PBMCs, either bulk or a sorted T-cell subset (CD4+, CD8+, memory, or dextramer-sorted; not recorded which), sampled on the day of the yellow fever booster vaccination. This chain connects TRBV5-1 to TRBJ1-1; no clear D gene. This CDR3 is CASSLLNRTEAFF. The DNA for the CDR3 is TGCGCCAGCAGCTTGTTGAACCGCACTGAAGCTTTCTTT.